The 27 T cell receptor beta chains in this list originate from one sample, sequenced in a study of blood T cell repertoires in COVID-19. Generated by immunoSEQ multiplex PCR, the TCRdb table keeps only in-frame clones and is missing some. This repertoire shows some 69,000 clones, about 88% found once; its top ten account for 1.3%. The sequencing input was peripheral blood. The source is a man aged 60 to 69 with acute or convalescent COVID-19.

This rearrangement joins TRBV5-5 to TRBJ2-5, with a weak D call TRBD2 (5 bases). The CDR3 is made up of 17 amino acids. The germline V gene encodes CDR1 SGHKS and CDR2 YYEKEE (reference sequence). V lost 4 bases and J 4 bases, leaving 23 bases between the germline ends. The DNA of the CDR3 is TGTGCCAGCAGCCGAAGGCAATCTACAGAGGGAAGAGAGACCCAGTACTTC. It encodes CASSRRQSTEGRETQYF.

V and J are TRBV4-1 and TRBJ1-3; D remains ambiguous. Deletions cut 1 base from V and 1 base from J, with 8 bases between. Germline assignment: CDR1 MGHRA and CDR2 YSYEKL. The CDR3 totals 15 residues. CDR3 protein: CASSQGRGSGNTIYF. CDR3 bases: TGCGCCAGCAGCCAAGGCCGGGGTTCTGGAAACACCATATATTTT.

The chain carries TRBV19 and TRBJ2-3; 7 bases fit TRBD1. The CDR3 consists of 14 residues. With V trimmed by 8 bases and J by 6 bases, 11 bases remained unmatched. Germline lookup yields CDR1 LNHDA and CDR2 SQIVND (reference sequence). As DNA, the CDR3 is TGTGCCAGTGCGACGGACAGGTGGGGTGATACGCAGTATTTT. Its protein is CASATDRWGDTQYF.

The chain combines TRBV7-9 with TRBJ1-2; 9 nucleotides line up with TRBD1. The germline V gene encodes CDR1 SEHNR and CDR2 FQNEAQ (reference sequence). The CDR3 spans 16 residues. V gave up 5 bases and J gave up 8 bases; unmatched junction bases: 15. The DNA for the CDR3 is TGTGCCAGCAGCACCCGAGCCGGGACAGGGATGGGAGGCTACACCTTC. It translates to CASSTRAGTGMGGYTF.

This rearrangement joins TRBV18 to TRBJ2-7, with D uncertain. The CDR3 is made up of 16 amino acids. The V and J ends lost 1 base and 2 bases respectively, with 15 bases between them. Germline V gives CDR1 KGHSH, CDR2 LQKENI. The CDR3 DNA reads TGTGCCAGCTCACCACAATCTCTAGTGGAGACCTACGAGCAGTACTTC. Protein sequence: CASSPQSLVETYEQYF.

The rearrangement joins TRBV29-1 to TRBJ2-1; the D is unclear. This CDR3 contains 15 residues. Germline CDR1 SQVTM, CDR2 ANQGSEA. V was shortened by 5 bases and J by 2 bases, with 16 bases between the two germline ends. CDR3 sequence reads: CSVSPSTTPYNEQFF. The CDR3 DNA sequence: TGCAGCGTTTCACCCTCCACTACTCCCTACAATGAGCAGTTCTTC.

The chain carries TRBV10-3 and TRBJ1-5; 10 positions match TRBD1. Unmatched junction bases numbered 4, after V lost 3 bases and J lost 2 bases. The CDR3 is 16 amino acids. CDR1 is ENHRY, CDR2 SYGVKD, per germline. CDR3 DNA: TGTGCCATCAGTGAAGGACAGGGGGTAGGCAATCAGCCCCAGCATTTT. Its translation: CAISEGQGVGNQPQHF.

The V and J genes are TRBV7-2 and TRBJ1-4, with D uncertain. The ends were cut back, 6 bases at V and 8 bases at J, with 13 bases in the middle. This CDR3 region has 13 residues. Germline values: CDR1 SGHTA, CDR2 FQGNSA. CDR3 DNA sequence: TGTGCCAGCAGTCGAGGTCCTGGAGAAAAACTGTTTTTT. It yields the protein CASSRGPGEKLFF.

V and J are TRBV18 and TRBJ1-2, with D maybe TRBD1 (6 bases). This CDR3 contains 15 residues. V was cut by 3 bases and J by 2 bases, with 13 bases left in between. CDR1 is KGHSH, CDR2 LQKENI, per germline. CDR3 nucleotide sequence: TGTGCCAGCTCACCCGACAGGACCTCAAACTATGGCTACACCTTC. Translation gives CASSPDRTSNYGYTF.

The chain couples TRBV2 to TRBJ2-1; D remains unclear. The V end lost 2 bases, the J end lost 15 bases, and 14 bases lay between the germline ends. Per germline, CDR1 SNHLY and CDR2 FYNNEI. The CDR3 spans 12 residues. CDR3 sequence: CASSERVDSRFF. The CDR3 DNA follows: TGTGCCAGCAGTGAACGTGTTGACTCTCGGTTCTTC.

This rearrangement joins TRBV5-6 to TRBJ2-1; 7 bases are a match to TRBD2. The V and J ends lost 3 bases and 6 bases, in that order; junction bases with no gene match: 9. Germline lookup yields CDR1 SGHDT and CDR2 YYEEEE. This CDR3 region has 15 residues. CDR3 in DNA: TGTGCCAGCAGCTCTGGTGGGACGGGGGGCAATGAGCAGTTCTTC. Its translation: CASSSGGTGGNEQFF. Supplemented by reference TRBV5-6 and TRBJ2-1, the full variable domain reads DAGVTQSPTHLIKTRGQQVTLRCSPKSGHDTVSWYQQALGQGPQFIFQYYEEEERQRGNFPDRFSGHQFPNYSSELNVNALLLGDSALYLCASSSGGTGGNEQFFGPGTRLTVL.

The chain joins TRBV5-3 to TRBJ1-2; no firm D call. TRBV5-3 qualifies as an ORF whose function is uncertain. Between the trimmed V and J ends, which lost 4 bases and 2 bases, there was a span of 9 bases. This CDR3 has 13 residues. CDR3 in DNA: TGTGCCAGAAGCGCGCCACCCAACTATGGCTACACCTTC. This translates into CARSAPPNYGYTF.

The chain joins TRBV5-6 to TRBJ2-7, with D perhaps matching TRBD1 (6 bases). This CDR3 region has 15 residues. CDR1 SGHDT and CDR2 YYEEEE come from the germline V gene. Trimming took off 2 bases at V and 1 base at J, with 13 bases between the two ends. CDR3: CASSLAGTLSYEQYF. The DNA of the CDR3 is TGTGCCAGCAGCTTAGCCGGGACATTGTCCTACGAGCAGTACTTC.

The V gene is TRBV2, the J gene TRBJ1-5; 7 bases are shared with TRBD1. Germline V gene data show CDR1 as SNHLY and CDR2 as FYNNEI. V was clipped by 6 bases and J by 0 bases; unmatched bases: 5. This CDR3 comprises 15 residues. CDR3 in DNA: TGTGCCAGCAGAGGACAGGTTAATAGCAATCAGCCCCAGCATTTT. Its translation is CASRGQVNSNQPQHF.

This clone has a single count. The CDR3 DNA reads TGCGCCAGCAGCTTGGAGGCAGGAATAACTGAAGCTTTCTTT. Encoded protein: CASSLEAGITEAFF. The V and J genes are TRBV5-1 and TRBJ1-1; D is ambiguous. The CDR3 contains 14 residues. Trimming removed 0 bases from V and 5 bases from J, with 11 bases in between. Germline CDR1 and CDR2: SGHRS and YFSETQ.

The V gene is TRBV15, the J gene TRBJ1-4; D may be TRBD1 (5 bases). The V end lost 6 bases, the J end lost 8 bases, and 16 bases lay between the germline ends. The CDR3 contains 14 residues. Germline V gene data show CDR1 as LNHNV and CDR2 as YYDKDF (reference sequence). The CDR3 loop reads CATRRGGIREKLFF. The CDR3 DNA sequence: TGTGCCACCAGGAGGGGAGGGATTCGAGAAAAACTGTTTTTT.

The table lists this clone with a count of one. This chain uses TRBV2 with TRBJ2-1; TRBD1 matches 8 bases. CDR1 is SNHLY and CDR2 is FYNNEI in the germline V gene. Trimming removed 3 bases from V and 7 bases from J; junction bases left unmatched: 8. This CDR3 comprises 15 residues. CDR3 sequence (DNA): TGTGCCAGCAGTGATCGACAGGGGTGGAATAATGAGCAGTTCTTC. This sequence encodes CASSDRQGWNNEQFF.

The chain is built from TRBV30 and TRBJ1-2; D might be TRBD1 (5 bases). Looked up from germline, CDR1 is GTSNPN and CDR2 is SVGIG (reference sequence). V was pared by 3 bases and J by 7 bases, with 15 bases between. This CDR3 contains 13 residues. CDR3 in amino acids: CAWRKSGTSGYTF. The DNA for the CDR3 is TGTGCCTGGAGGAAATCCGGGACTTCTGGCTACACCTTC.

This chain links TRBV5-1 with TRBJ1-1; D remains unclear. The CDR3 has 13 residues. V was cut by 7 bases and J by 0 bases, with 10 bases left in between. Germline assignment: CDR1 SGHRS and CDR2 YFSETQ. The CDR3 DNA is TGCGCCAGCTTTGGCGACATGAACACTGAAGCTTTCTTT. Translation gives CASFGDMNTEAFF.

This clone was recorded a few times. V gene TRBV19 combines with J gene TRBJ2-3; TRBD2 matches at 9 bases. CDR1 LNHDA and CDR2 SQIVND come from the germline V gene (reference sequence). This CDR3 contains 17 residues. V was pared by 5 bases and J by 0 bases, with 9 bases of the junction left unmatched. The chain's CDR3 is CASSLRGSGGSTDTQYF. Written as DNA, the CDR3 is TGTGCCAGTAGTCTAAGGGGGAGCGGGGGGAGCACAGATACGCAGTATTTT.

This clone was counted a few times. The chain has TRBV11-2 and TRBJ2-7; no reliable D call. The germline CDR1 and CDR2 sequences are SGHAT and FQNNGV. V was trimmed by 5 bases and J by 6 bases, leaving 8 bases between them. The CDR3 loop spans 11 amino acids. The CDR3 spells CASSLTLEQYF. The DNA for the CDR3 is TGTGCCAGCAGCCTAACGCTCGAGCAGTACTTC.

The chain recombines TRBV7-2 with TRBJ1-4; TRBD1 matches at 7 bases. The CDR3 extends over 19 amino acids. The germline V gene encodes CDR1 SGHTA and CDR2 FQGNSA. With V trimmed by 4 bases and J by 8 bases, 22 bases remained unmatched. The CDR3 is CASSSRLGQRGSNHEKLFF. The DNA for the CDR3 is TGTGCCAGCAGCTCCAGGTTGGGACAGAGGGGGTCGAACCACGAAAAACTGTTTTTT. Looking up the rest from reference TRBV7-2 and TRBJ1-4 gives the full variable domain: GAGVSQSPSNKVTEKGKDVELRCDPISGHTALYWYRQSLGQGLEFLIYFQGNSAPDKSGLPSDRFSAERTGGSVSTLTIQRTQQEDSAVYLCASSSRLGQRGSNHEKLFFGSGTQLSVL.

This clone was detected a few times. This chain's CDR3 is CASSDGTAYGYTF. The DNA for the CDR3 is TGTGCCAGCAGCGATGGGACAGCCTATGGCTACACCTTC. The chain employs TRBV9 and TRBJ1-2; 7 nucleotides align to TRBD1. V lost 3 bases and J lost 4; bases outside the gene matches: 3. CDR1 and CDR2 from the germline V gene are SGDLS and YYNGEE. CDR3 length: 13 amino acids.

This clone was detected once. V and J are TRBV5-1 and TRBJ2-3, with 12 nucleotides matching TRBD2. The length of the CDR3 is 18 residues. Germline CDR1 and CDR2: SGHRS and YFSETQ. Trimming removed 1 base from V and 0 bases from J; junction bases left unmatched: 6. CDR3 region: CASSLPSGGDPSTDTQYF. The CDR3 DNA reads as TGCGCCAGCAGCTTGCCTAGCGGGGGGGATCCTAGCACAGATACGCAGTATTTT.

The rearrangement links TRBV7-8 to TRBJ1-2; D is possibly TRBD1 (5 bases). V lost 3 bases, J lost 4 bases, and 15 bases lay in between. Per the germline V gene, CDR1 is SGHVS and CDR2 is FQNEAQ. The CDR3 has 15 amino acids. The CDR3 is CASSLTIGGSYGYTF. The CDR3 DNA sequence: TGTGCCAGCAGCTTGACCATTGGGGGGAGCTATGGCTACACCTTC.

V gene TRBV10-3 combines with J gene TRBJ2-5; 12 bases agree with TRBD2. The length of the CDR3 is 12 residues. After removal of 10 bases from V and 5 bases from J, the junction contained 2 bases not matched to a gene. CDR1 is ENHRY, CDR2 SYGVKD, per germline. This CDR3 reads CATSGGAETQYF. Written as DNA, the CDR3 is TGTGCCACTAGCGGGGGGGCGGAGACCCAGTACTTC.

V gene TRBV5-1 combines with J gene TRBJ1-2; D might be TRBD1 (6 bases). With 2 bases removed from V and 1 base from J, the gap between germline ends came to 6 bases. The CDR3 spans 13 residues. CDR1 and CDR2 (germline): SGHRS, YFSETQ. The CDR3 DNA follows: TGCGCCAGCAGCTTACAGGGTAACTATGGCTACACCTTC. Translated, it gives CASSLQGNYGYTF.